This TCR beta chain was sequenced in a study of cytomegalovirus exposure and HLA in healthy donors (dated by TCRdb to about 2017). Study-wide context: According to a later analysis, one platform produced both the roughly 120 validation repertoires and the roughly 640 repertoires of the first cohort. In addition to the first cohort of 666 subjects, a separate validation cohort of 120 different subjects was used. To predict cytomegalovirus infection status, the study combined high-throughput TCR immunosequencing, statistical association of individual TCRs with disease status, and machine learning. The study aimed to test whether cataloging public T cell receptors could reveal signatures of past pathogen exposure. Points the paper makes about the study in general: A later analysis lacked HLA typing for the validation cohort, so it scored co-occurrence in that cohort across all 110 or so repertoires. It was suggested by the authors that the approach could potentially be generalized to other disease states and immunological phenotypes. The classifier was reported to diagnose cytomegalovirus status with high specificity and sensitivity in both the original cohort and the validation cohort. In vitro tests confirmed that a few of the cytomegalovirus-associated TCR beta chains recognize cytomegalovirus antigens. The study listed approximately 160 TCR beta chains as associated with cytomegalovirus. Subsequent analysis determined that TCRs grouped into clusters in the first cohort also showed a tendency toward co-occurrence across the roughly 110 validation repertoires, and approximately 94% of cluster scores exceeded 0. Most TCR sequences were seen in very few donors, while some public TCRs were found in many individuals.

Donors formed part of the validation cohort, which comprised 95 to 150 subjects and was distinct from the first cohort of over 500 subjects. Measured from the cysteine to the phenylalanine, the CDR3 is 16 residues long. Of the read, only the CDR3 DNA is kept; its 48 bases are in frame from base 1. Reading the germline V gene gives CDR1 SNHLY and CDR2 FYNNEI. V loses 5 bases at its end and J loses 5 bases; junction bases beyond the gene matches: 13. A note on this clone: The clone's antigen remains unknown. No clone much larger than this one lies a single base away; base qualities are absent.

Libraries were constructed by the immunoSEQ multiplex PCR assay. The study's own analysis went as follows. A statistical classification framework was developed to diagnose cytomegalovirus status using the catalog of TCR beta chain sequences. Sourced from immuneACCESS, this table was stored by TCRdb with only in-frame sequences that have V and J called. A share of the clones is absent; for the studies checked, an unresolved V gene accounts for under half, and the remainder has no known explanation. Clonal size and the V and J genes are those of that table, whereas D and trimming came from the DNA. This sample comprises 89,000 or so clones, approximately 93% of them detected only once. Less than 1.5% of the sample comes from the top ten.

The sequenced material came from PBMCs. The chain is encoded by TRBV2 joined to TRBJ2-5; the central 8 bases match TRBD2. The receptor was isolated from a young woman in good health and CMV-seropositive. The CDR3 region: CASSPGLGLSLETQYF. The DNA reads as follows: TGTGCCAGCAGTCCGGGACTAGGCTTATCTCTTGAGACCCAGTACTTC.